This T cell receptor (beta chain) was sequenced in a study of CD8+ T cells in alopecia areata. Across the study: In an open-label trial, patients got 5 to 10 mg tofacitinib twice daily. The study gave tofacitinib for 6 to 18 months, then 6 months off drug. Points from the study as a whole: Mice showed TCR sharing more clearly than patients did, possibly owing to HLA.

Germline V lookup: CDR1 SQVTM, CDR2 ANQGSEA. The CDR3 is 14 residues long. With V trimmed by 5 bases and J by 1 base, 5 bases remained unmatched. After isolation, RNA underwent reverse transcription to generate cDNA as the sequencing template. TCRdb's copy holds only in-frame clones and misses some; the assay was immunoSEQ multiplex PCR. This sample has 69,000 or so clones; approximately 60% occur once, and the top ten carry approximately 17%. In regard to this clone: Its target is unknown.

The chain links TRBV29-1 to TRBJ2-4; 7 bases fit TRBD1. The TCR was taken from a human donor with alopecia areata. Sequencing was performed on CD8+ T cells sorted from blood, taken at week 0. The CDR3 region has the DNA TGCAGCGTTCACCCGACAGGGGCCAAAAACATTCAGTACTTC. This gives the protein CSVHPTGAKNIQYF. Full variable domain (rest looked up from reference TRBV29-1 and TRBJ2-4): SAVISQKPSRDICQRGTSLTIQCQVDSQVTMMFWYRQQPGQSLTLIATANQGSEATYESGFVIDKFPISRPNLTFSTLTVSNMSPEDSSIYLCSVHPTGAKNIQYFGAGTRLSVL.